These 29 T cell receptor beta chains share one sample of origin, sequenced in a study of control samples from healthy donors and cancer patients. The protocol was immunoSEQ multiplex PCR, while the TCRdb copy is restricted to in-frame clones and leaves out a portion. The sample includes around 51,000 clones, about four fifths of them seen just once. Sequencing used blood. These receptors were collected from a man aged 65 to 85 in good health.

The rearrangement uses TRBV6-1 and TRBJ2-7, with D possibly TRBD1 on 5 matching bases. The CDR3 totals 15 residues. CDR1 MNHNS and CDR2 SASEGT come from the germline V gene. The germline V and J ends were trimmed by 1 base and 2 bases, with 12 bases remaining between them. CDR3 DNA sequence: TGTGCCAGCAGTGAAGGTGTGGGGCGGACCTACGAGCAGTACTTC. Its translation: CASSEGVGRTYEQYF.

This clone turned up a few times. The genes are TRBV7-2 and TRBJ2-2; 10 bases are shared with TRBD2. V was clipped by 4 bases and J by 3 bases; unmatched bases: 2. Germline CDR1 reads SGHTA; CDR2 reads FQGNSA. The CDR3 consists of 15 residues. The CDR3 region has the DNA TGTGCCAGCAGCTCACTAGCGGGATACACCGGGGAGCTGTTTTTT. Protein sequence: CASSSLAGYTGELFF. Drawing the rest from reference TRBV7-2 and TRBJ2-2, the complete variable domain is GAGVSQSPSNKVTEKGKDVELRCDPISGHTALYWYRQSLGQGLEFLIYFQGNSAPDKSGLPSDRFSAERTGGSVSTLTIQRTQQEDSAVYLCASSSLAGYTGELFFGEGSRLTVL.

J is TRBJ2-3 and V is TRBV28, with D possibly being TRBD1 (5 bases). Between the trimmed V and J ends, which lost 6 bases and 0 bases, there was a span of 7 bases. Per germline, CDR1 MDHEN and CDR2 SYDVKM. The CDR3 is made up of 13 amino acids. DNA of the CDR3: TGTGCCAGCAGGGCAGGGAGCACAGATACGCAGTATTTT. Translation gives CASRAGSTDTQYF.

The V and J genes are TRBV30 and TRBJ1-6, with D unclear. The CDR3 has 13 residues. The V end was cut by 1 base, the J end by 8 bases, with 9 bases between. Germline V CDR1 and CDR2: GTSNPN, SVGIG (reference sequence). The DNA of the CDR3 is TGTGCCTGGAGTGAAGGTTCGGATTCACCCCTCCACTTT. This translates into CAWSEGSDSPLHF.

This clone turned up a few times. The J gene is TRBJ2-2, the V gene TRBV7-6, with TRBD2 matching 8 bases. CDR3 length: 18 residues. Unmatched junction bases numbered 10, after V lost 1 base and J lost 3 bases. Germline V CDR1 and CDR2: SGHVS, FNYEAQ. The CDR3 sequence is CASSLEAVGTRYTGELFF. CDR3 DNA sequence: TGTGCCAGCAGCTTAGAGGCTGTCGGGACTAGATACACCGGGGAGCTGTTTTTT.

The chain employs TRBV7-8 and TRBJ1-1, with D maybe TRBD1 (5 bases). The CDR3 is 15 amino acids. V was clipped by 5 bases and J by 4 bases, with 17 bases between them. CDR1 SGHVS and CDR2 FQNEAQ come from the germline V gene. CDR3 in DNA: TGTGCCAGCAGCCCCCCCCGGGGGGAGGGCACTGAAGCTTTCTTT. Amino acids: CASSPPRGEGTEAFF.

This clone was counted a single time. This chain links TRBV18 with TRBJ2-7, with D possibly TRBD1 on 6 matching bases. V gave up 6 bases and J gave up 4 bases, with 19 bases separating them. The CDR3 contains 15 residues. CDR1 KGHSH and CDR2 LQKENI come from the germline V gene. The chain's CDR3 is CASSRNPDSLYEQYF. The CDR3 region has the DNA TGTGCCAGCTCCCGCAACCCGGACAGCTTATACGAGCAGTACTTC.

The V call is TRBV28, the J call TRBJ2-1; a possible D gene is TRBD1 (5 bases). The germline V and J ends were trimmed by 1 base and 1 base, with 14 bases remaining between them. This CDR3 is built from 17 residues. Germline CDR1 reads MDHEN; CDR2 reads SYDVKM. CDR3: CASSLFQAGWSYNEQFF. As DNA, the CDR3 is TGTGCCAGCAGTTTATTTCAGGCAGGGTGGTCCTACAATGAGCAGTTCTTC.

This chain links TRBV7-2 with TRBJ2-3; tentative D call: TRBD1 (5 bases). Trimming took off 8 bases at V and 0 bases at J, with 15 bases between the two ends. CDR1 and CDR2 (germline): SGHTA, FQGNSA. CDR3 length equals 15 residues. The CDR3 sequence: CASSRVITSTDTQYF. CDR3 nucleotide sequence: TGTGCCAGCTCCAGGGTTATAACTAGCACAGATACGCAGTATTTT. Full variable domain (rest looked up from reference TRBV7-2 and TRBJ2-3): GAGVSQSPSNKVTEKGKDVELRCDPISGHTALYWYRQSLGQGLEFLIYFQGNSAPDKSGLPSDRFSAERTGGSVSTLTIQRTQQEDSAVYLCASSRVITSTDTQYFGPGTRLTVL.

The genes are TRBV6-1 and TRBJ1-4; D is perhaps TRBD1 (5 bases). This CDR3 comprises 17 residues. Deletions cut 0 bases from V and 5 bases from J, with 16 bases between. Germline CDR1 reads MNHNS; CDR2 reads SASEGT. The CDR3 here is CASSEALRGAMNEKLFF. Here the CDR3 DNA reads TGTGCCAGCAGTGAAGCCTTGCGCGGGGCGATGAATGAAAAACTGTTTTTT.

This chain links TRBV6-5 with TRBJ1-1; D is perhaps TRBD1 (5 bases). The CDR3 covers 13 residues. V shed 3 bases and J shed 6 bases, with 11 bases lying between them. Germline assignment: CDR1 MNHEY and CDR2 SVGAGI. The CDR3 DNA is TGTGCCAGCAGTTATAACATGGGGGCTGAAGCTTTCTTT. Its translation is CASSYNMGAEAFF.

This clone was found a few times. V usage is TRBV5-1 and J usage is TRBJ2-5; 7 bases align to TRBD1. Germline V lookup: CDR1 SGHRS, CDR2 YFSETQ. V lost 3 bases and J lost 1; bases outside the gene matches: 0. This CDR3 spans 13 amino acids. CDR3 bases: TGCGCCAGCAGCTGGGACAGCCAAGAGACCCAGTACTTC. This gives the protein CASSWDSQETQYF.

The chain carries TRBV3-1 (or the pseudogene TRBV3-2) and TRBJ1-4; possibly TRBD1 for D (5 bases). The germline gives CDR1 LGHDT, CDR2 YNNKEL (reference sequence). V was pared by 0 bases and J by 6 bases, with 11 bases between. This CDR3 is 15 amino acids long. The CDR3 region has the DNA TGTGCCAGCAGCCAAGATGGGCAGGGTTATGAAAAACTGTTTTTT. The encoded protein is CASSQDGQGYEKLFF.

This clone was seen a single time. The chain carries TRBV4-1 and TRBJ1-2; a weak D match, TRBD1 (5 bases). Germline V CDR1 and CDR2: MGHRA, YSYEKL. The CDR3 is 15 residues long. The ends were cut back, 0 bases at V and 4 bases at J, with 12 bases in the middle. CDR3 sequence: CASSQEGGRGYGYTF. CDR3 DNA sequence: TGCGCCAGCAGCCAAGAGGGGGGGAGAGGCTATGGCTACACCTTC.

In its sample, this clone was seen once. This chain connects TRBV4-1 to TRBJ2-1; 8 bases map to TRBD2. This CDR3 region has 14 residues. The V gene end was trimmed by 6 bases and the J gene end by 4 bases; junction bases not matched to a gene: 5. CDR1 is MGHRA and CDR2 is YSYEKL in the germline V gene. CDR3 coding DNA: TGCGCCAGCAGACCCCAGCGGGGGTACAATGAGCAGTTCTTC. Translated: CASRPQRGYNEQFF.

This clone was seen only once. This chain connects TRBV28 to TRBJ1-1; 8 bases agree with TRBD1. This CDR3 region has 16 residues. The trim removed 6 bases at V and 3 bases at J, leaving 12 bases unmatched. Germline V lookup: CDR1 MDHEN, CDR2 SYDVKM. This CDR3 reads CASSPWRTGMDTEAFF. The CDR3 nucleotides read TGTGCCAGCAGCCCCTGGCGGACAGGGATGGACACTGAAGCTTTCTTT.

This chain connects TRBV5-1 to TRBJ2-1; no clear D. The CDR3 has 14 residues. Germline-derived CDR1 and CDR2 are SGHRS and YFSETQ. V lost 1 base, J lost 0 bases, and 5 bases lay in between. CDR3 protein: CASSLRNSYNEQFF. CDR3 in DNA: TGCGCCAGCAGCTTGCGGAACTCCTACAATGAGCAGTTCTTC.

This clone was seen only once. This chain joins TRBV2 and TRBJ2-2, with D hard to call. The germline gives CDR1 SNHLY, CDR2 FYNNEI. The CDR3 is made up of 14 amino acids. Trimming took off 2 bases at V and 6 bases at J, with 10 bases between the two ends. CDR3 DNA sequence: TGTGCCAGCAGTGAACGAGAAAGATCCGGGGAGCTGTTTTTT. This codes for CASSERERSGELFF.

This chain joins TRBV3-1 (or the pseudogene TRBV3-2) and TRBJ2-5; D may be TRBD2 (7 bases). The V gene's germline CDR1 is LGHDT and CDR2 YNNKEL (reference sequence). The CDR3 consists of 15 residues. The V gene lost 6 bases and the J gene lost 4 bases, with 18 bases spanning the gap. The CDR3, as DNA: TGTGCCAGCAGACAGGGAGGGGACGGGTCAGAGACCCAGTACTTC. Translating it yields CASRQGGDGSETQYF.

The chain recombines TRBV3-1 (or the pseudogene TRBV3-2) with TRBJ1-6; possible D gene TRBD1, 6 bases. The CDR3 covers 12 residues. Germline V gene sequence: CDR1 LGHDT, CDR2 YNNKEL (reference sequence). V dropped 5 bases and J dropped 10 bases, with 9 bases sitting between them. The CDR3 sequence is CASSTGYSPLHF. Written as DNA, the CDR3 is TGTGCCAGCAGCACAGGGTACTCACCCCTCCACTTT.

V gene TRBV2 combines with J gene TRBJ2-3; D tentatively fits TRBD1 or TRBD2 (5 bases each). Germline V lookup: CDR1 SNHLY, CDR2 FYNNEI. This CDR3 contains 15 residues. V lost 5 bases and J 3 bases, leaving 15 bases between the germline ends. The CDR3 is CASSPRDAGTDTQYF. The CDR3 DNA is TGTGCCAGCAGTCCCCGGGACGCCGGGACAGATACGCAGTATTTT.

V gene TRBV29-1 combines with J gene TRBJ2-1; 12 bases line up with TRBD2. The CDR3 has 19 residues. Germline CDR1 reads SQVTM; CDR2 reads ANQGSEA. J lost 6 bases, V lost 2 bases, and 17 bases had no gene match. This CDR3 reads CSVEKGGVGLAGPLNEQFF. The CDR3 nucleotides are TGCAGCGTTGAAAAGGGGGGTGTAGGACTAGCGGGACCCCTCAATGAGCAGTTCTTC.

The V and J genes are TRBV18 and TRBJ2-5; 11 nucleotides match TRBD2. From germline, CDR1 is KGHSH and CDR2 LQKENI. This CDR3 spans 15 amino acids. After removal of 3 bases from V and 4 bases from J, the junction contained 4 bases not matched to a gene. The CDR3 region has the DNA TGTGCCAGCTCACCGCCCGGGACTAGCGGAGAGACCCAGTACTTC. Protein: CASSPPGTSGETQYF.

The gene calls are TRBV20-1 and TRBJ1-1, with D maybe TRBD1 (5 bases). The CDR3 sequence is 13 residues long. Trimming shortened V by 3 bases and J by 5 bases, and 13 bases separated the two germline ends. The V gene's germline CDR1 is DFQATT and CDR2 SNEGSKA (reference sequence). In DNA form, the CDR3 reads TGCAGTGCTAGTACGGGGCTGGAAACTGAAGCTTTCTTT. Its protein product is CSASTGLETEAFF.

The V gene is TRBV4-2, the J gene TRBJ1-3; D unclear. This CDR3 region has 15 residues. The ends were cut back, 0 bases at V and 0 bases at J, with 6 bases in the middle. Germline loops: CDR1 LGHNA, CDR2 YNFKEQ. Here the CDR3 DNA reads TGTGCCAGCAGCCAAGAGAGTAGCTCTGGAAACACCATATATTTT. Amino acids: CASSQESSSGNTIYF.

This chain joins TRBV27 and TRBJ2-7; 7 positions agree with TRBD2. CDR1 is MNHEY and CDR2 is SMNVEV in the germline V gene (reference sequence). Trimming took 8 bases from V and 4 from J; bases not matched to a gene: 11. The CDR3 extends over 14 amino acids. The CDR3 loop is CASSSRGGGYEQYF. CDR3 nucleotides: TGTGCCAGCTCCTCCCGGGGCGGGGGTTACGAGCAGTACTTC.

This chain joins TRBV5-1 and TRBJ1-2; tentative D call: TRBD1 (6 bases). The CDR3 totals 15 residues. Germline CDR1 SGHRS, CDR2 YFSETQ. Trimming stripped 0 bases from V and 2 bases from J, with 11 bases between. In DNA, the CDR3 is TGCGCCAGCAGCTTGGGGGACACCGTAAACTATGGCTACACCTTC. Translating it yields CASSLGDTVNYGYTF.

The J gene is TRBJ1-1, the V gene TRBV28; D is ambiguous. The CDR3 runs 13 residues. V shed 10 bases and J shed 6 bases, with 18 bases lying between them. The germline gives CDR1 MDHEN, CDR2 SYDVKM. CDR3 nucleotide sequence: TGTGCCACCTCGGGTGTTTATATCGCTGAAGCTTTCTTT. This translates into CATSGVYIAEAFF.

The chain employs TRBV4-1 and TRBJ1-1, with D possibly matching TRBD1 (6 bases). CDR3 length equals 14 residues. Germline V CDR1 and CDR2: MGHRA, YSYEKL. Trimming stripped 4 bases from V and 3 bases from J, with 12 bases between. The CDR3, as DNA: TGCGCCAGCAGCCGATCAGGGGAGGACACTGAAGCTTTCTTT. Its protein is CASSRSGEDTEAFF.